Listed below are T cell receptor beta chains from one sample, sequenced in a study of OX40 agonist ivuxolimab in advanced cancers. Only in-frame clones appear in the TCRdb table, and some are missing; sequencing was by immunoSEQ multiplex PCR. The table shows tens of thousands of clones, with around nine tenths occurring only once. This specimen was CD4+ or CD8+ T cells sorted from blood, taken in a trial of the OX40 agonist ivuxolimab. The origin of the receptors is an adult with an advanced solid tumor such as melanoma, head and neck, liver or kidney cancer. Both conserved end residues are part of each CDR3. A D gene is named only where the DNA matches it firmly. Clone size is stated in some rows and not others, as once, few, many or a class when expanded.

V gene: TRBV10-3; J gene: TRBJ1-1; D gene: -; clone size: -; CDR3 length: 16; CDR3 DNA: TGTGCCATCAGTGAGTCGGGCCTGACAGGTCAGGATGAAGCTTTCTTT; CDR3 protein: CAISESGLTGQDEAFF
V gene: TRBV18; J gene: TRBJ2-3; D gene: TRBD2; clone size: -; CDR3 length: 14; CDR3 DNA: TGTGCCAGCTCACCCGTACTAGCGACAGATACGCAGTATTTT; CDR3 protein: CASSPVLATDTQYF
V gene: TRBV7-8; J gene: TRBJ1-4; D gene: -; clone size: -; CDR3 length: 14; CDR3 DNA: TGTGCCAGCAGCTTAGGACCCTTCGGGGAAAAACTGTTTTTT; CDR3 protein: CASSLGPFGEKLFF
V gene: TRBV15; J gene: TRBJ2-3; D gene: -; clone size: few; CDR3 length: 16; CDR3 DNA: TGTGCCACCAGCGGGGGGGCGCAACCCCTCACAGATACGCAGTATTTT; CDR3 protein: CATSGGAQPLTDTQYF
V gene: TRBV14; J gene: TRBJ1-2; D gene: TRBD1; clone size: -; CDR3 length: 14; CDR3 DNA: TGTGCCAGCAGCCGAGACAGGGGGGACTATGGCTACACCTTC; CDR3 protein: CASSRDRGDYGYTF
V gene: TRBV5-1; J gene: TRBJ2-7; D gene: TRBD1; clone size: -; CDR3 length: 16; CDR3 DNA: TGCGCCAGCAGCTTGGCGGGGACAGGGGGAGTCCACGAGCAGTACTTC; CDR3 protein: CASSLAGTGGVHEQYF
V gene: TRBV9; J gene: TRBJ2-5; D gene: TRBD2; clone size: once; CDR3 length: 15; CDR3 DNA: TGTGCCAGCAGATATCCTAGCGGGGGGTGGGAGACCCAGTACTTC; CDR3 protein: CASRYPSGGWETQYF
V gene: TRBV18; J gene: TRBJ2-5; D gene: -; clone size: few; CDR3 length: 13; CDR3 DNA: TGTGCCAGCTCGCAAGTAAAACAAGAGACCCAGTACTTC; CDR3 protein: CASSQVKQETQYF
V gene: TRBV19; J gene: TRBJ2-1; D gene: TRBD2; clone size: -; CDR3 length: 16; CDR3 DNA: TGTGCCAGTAGTAAGGGGACTAGCGGGGGCCTGGGTGAGCAGTTCTTC; CDR3 protein: CASSKGTSGGLGEQFF
V gene: TRBV5-5; J gene: TRBJ2-1; D gene: -; clone size: few; CDR3 length: 19; CDR3 DNA: TGTGCCAGCAGCTTAGGGAAACGGGCAGACAGCAGCTCCTACAATGAGCAGTTCTTC; CDR3 protein: CASSLGKRADSSSYNEQFF